Below, one T cell receptor (beta chain) is given with its context. Its target is unknown. This sample is drawn from a study of T cell responses to AZD1222 COVID-19 vaccine. Study observations and caveats: White British ancestry dominated among donors, who included more females, and clonal diversity was possibly underestimated. Elevations in Spike-specific TCR breadth and depth followed administration of two AZD1222 doses.

The assay was immunoSEQ multiplex PCR, and TCRdb's table has in-frame clones only and misses some. This table holds more than 90,000 clones, approximately 86% found once. This clonotype was sampled from an adult who received the AZD1222 COVID-19 vaccine. Specimen: peripheral blood, collected 28 days after the second AZD1222 dose.

The CDR3 coding sequence is TGTGCCAGCACCTCCCGGGACAGGGATAATTCACCCCTCCACTTT. Translation: CASTSRDRDNSPLHF. The gene calls are TRBV3-1 (or the pseudogene TRBV3-2) and TRBJ1-6, with TRBD1 identical over 9 bases. Looked up from germline, CDR1 is LGHDT and CDR2 is YNNKEL (reference sequence). The CDR3 consists of 15 residues. V lost 7 bases, J lost 5 bases, and 6 bases stayed unmatched.